The 20 T cell receptor beta chains listed next were all sequenced from one sample in a study of cytomegalovirus exposure and HLA in healthy donors. Libraries were prepared by immunoSEQ multiplex PCR; TCRdb keeps only in-frame clonotypes and omits some of them. Of over 100,000 clones in the sample, over 75% are singletons; the top ten hold around 6%. The sample taken for sequencing was PBMCs. These receptors were obtained from a woman aged 18-35 years in good health and CMV-seropositive.

The chain uses TRBV14 and TRBJ1-2; TRBD1 might be the D (5 bases). The germline V gene encodes CDR1 SGHDN and CDR2 FVKESK. With 0 bases removed from V and 8 bases from J, the gap between germline ends came to 16 bases. The CDR3 is made up of 15 amino acids. The CDR3 nucleotides read TGTGCCAGCAGCCAAGATCGGAGGGGAACTCAAGGCTACACCTTC. Translated, it gives CASSQDRRGTQGYTF. The variable domain in full, with the rest retrieved from reference TRBV14 and TRBJ1-2, is EAGVTQFPSHSVIEKGQTVTLRCDPISGHDNLYWYRRVMGKEIKFLLHFVKESKQDESGMPNNRFLAERTGGTYSTLKVQPAELEDSGVYFCASSQDRRGTQGYTFGSGTRLTVV.

The rearrangement links TRBV6-1 to TRBJ2-7; tentative D call: TRBD1 (5 bases). This CDR3 comprises 17 residues. Trimming took 2 bases from V and 5 from J, leaving 22 bases between them. Germline lookup yields CDR1 MNHNS and CDR2 SASEGT. The CDR3 nucleotides read TGTGCCAGCAGTGAATCCCTTTTCAGGGCCGTCGGCCACGAGCAGTACTTC. Its protein is CASSESLFRAVGHEQYF.

As to this clone: Other nucleotide sequences in the sample specify the same CDR3. The chain employs TRBV6-5 and TRBJ2-5; no clear D gene. V dropped 2 bases and J dropped 5 bases, with 3 bases sitting between them. The CDR3 loop spans 11 amino acids. From germline, CDR1 is MNHEY and CDR2 SVGAGI. The CDR3 here is CASSYRETQYF. The CDR3 bases are TGTGCCAGCAGTTACCGGGAGACCCAGTACTTC.

V and J are TRBV5-1 and TRBJ1-1; maybe TRBD1 (5 bases). Trimming shortened V by 4 bases and J by 2 bases, and 15 bases separated the two germline ends. CDR1 SGHRS and CDR2 YFSETQ come from the germline V gene. This CDR3 is 15 amino acids long. The CDR3 DNA follows: TGCGCCAGCAGCAATCGACAGCACACAAACACTGAAGCTTTCTTT. Its translation is CASSNRQHTNTEAFF.

V is TRBV7-9 and J is TRBJ1-2; weak D call: TRBD1 (6 bases). Per the germline V gene, CDR1 is SEHNR and CDR2 is FQNEAQ (reference sequence). This CDR3 has 14 amino acids. Trimming left V 5 bases short and J 2 bases short, with 12 bases between. The DNA of the CDR3 is TGTGCCAGCAGCGCCGGGGGGGGCAACTATGGCTACACCTTC. This codes for CASSAGGGNYGYTF.

This sequence joins TRBV19 and TRBJ2-1, with D uncertain. The germline V gene encodes CDR1 LNHDA and CDR2 SQIVND (reference sequence). CDR3 size: 12 residues. The V and J ends lost 4 bases and 9 bases respectively, with 10 bases between them. The CDR3 nucleotides read TGTGCCAGTAGTAACATCGGAGCTGAGCAGTTCTTC. It is translated as CASSNIGAEQFF.

This chain uses TRBV19 with TRBJ1-2, with TRBD1 matching over 8 bases. Germline values: CDR1 LNHDA, CDR2 SQIVND (reference sequence). The CDR3 loop spans 16 amino acids. V shed 2 bases and J 2 bases; nucleotides not matched to a gene: 7. The CDR3 DNA is TGTGCCAGTAGTATACCCGACAGGGGCCGGAACTATGGCTACACCTTC. It is translated as CASSIPDRGRNYGYTF. Supplemented by reference TRBV19 and TRBJ1-2, the full variable domain reads DGGITQSPKYLFRKEGQNVTLSCEQNLNHDAMYWYRQDPGQGLRLIYYSQIVNDFQKGDIAEGYSVSREKKESFPLTVTSAQKNPTAFYLCASSIPDRGRNYGYTFGSGTRLTVV.

Points on this clone: This specimen includes other DNA sequences encoding the same CDR3. This chain connects TRBV9 to TRBJ1-3; TRBD1 is a possible D gene (5 bases). The V and J ends lost 0 bases and 2 bases respectively, with 6 bases between them. The length of the CDR3 is 14 residues. Germline V gene lookup returns CDR1 SGDLS and CDR2 YYNGEE. The CDR3 is CASSVAGAGNTIYF. CDR3 in DNA: TGTGCCAGCAGCGTAGCGGGGGCTGGAAACACCATATATTTT. Full variable domain (outside the CDR3, taken from reference TRBV9 and TRBJ1-3): DSGVTQTPKHLITATGQRVTLRCSPRSGDLSVYWYQQSLDQGLQFLIQYYNGEERAKGNILERFSAQQFPDLHSELNLSSLELGDSALYFCASSVAGAGNTIYFGEGSWLTVV.

The chain uses TRBV27 and TRBJ2-1; 15 bases map to TRBD2. This CDR3 spans 16 amino acids. V lost 4 bases, J lost 10 bases, and 8 bases stayed unmatched. The germline gives CDR1 MNHEY, CDR2 SMNVEV (reference sequence). As DNA, the CDR3 is TGTGCCAGCAGTTCACGGACTAGCGGGAGGGCCGGAGAGCAGTTCTTC. This sequence encodes CASSSRTSGRAGEQFF.

The CDR3 sequence: CASSSSGQEEQYF. The CDR3 region has the DNA TGCGCCAGCAGCTCCTCAGGACAGGAGGAGCAGTACTTC. This chain connects TRBV5-1 to TRBJ2-7; the match to TRBD1 covers 7 bases. Germline V lookup: CDR1 SGHRS, CDR2 YFSETQ. With 3 bases clipped from V and 7 bases from J, the junction kept 7 bases outside the gene matches. The CDR3 totals 13 residues.

Here the CDR3 DNA reads TGTGCCAGCAGTGACAGGGCGATCTATGGCTACACCTTC. It specifies CASSDRAIYGYTF. This chain joins TRBV6-1 and TRBJ1-2; weak D call: TRBD1 (5 bases). Trimming took off 3 bases at V and 4 bases at J, with 9 bases between the two ends. This CDR3 comprises 13 residues. Germline CDR1 MNHNS, CDR2 SASEGT.

This CDR3 is CASSPGQTGELFF. Written as DNA, the CDR3 is TGTGCCAGCTCCCCGGGACAGACCGGGGAGCTGTTTTTT. The chain couples TRBV18 to TRBJ2-2; TRBD1 matches at 7 bases. Trimming at V came to 6 bases and at J to 5 bases, leaving 3 bases not matched to a gene. The CDR3 runs 13 residues. Germline V gives CDR1 KGHSH, CDR2 LQKENI. The full variable domain, with the rest looked up from reference TRBV18 and TRBJ2-2, is NAGVMQNPRHLVRRRGQEARLRCSPMKGHSHVYWYRQLPEEGLKFMVYLQKENIIDESGMPKERFSAEFPKEGPSILRIQQVVRGDSAAYFCASSPGQTGELFFGEGSRLTVL.

V and J are TRBV7-2 and TRBJ2-1; TRBD1 agrees at 9 bases. Germline CDR1 reads SGHTA; CDR2 reads FQGNSA. This CDR3 spans 17 amino acids. Trimming at V came to 5 bases and at J to 3 bases, leaving 11 bases not matched to a gene. This chain's CDR3 is CASSVGGTGRFYNEQFF. For the CDR3, the DNA is TGTGCCAGCAGCGTAGGGGGGACAGGGAGGTTCTACAATGAGCAGTTCTTC.

The chain combines TRBV10-3 with TRBJ1-1; D is uncertain. The CDR3 totals 13 residues. The germline V gene encodes CDR1 ENHRY and CDR2 SYGVKD. V was cut by 2 bases and J by 2 bases, with 6 bases left in between. The CDR3 loop is CAISEVPNTEAFF. Written as DNA, the CDR3 is TGTGCCATCAGTGAGGTTCCAAACACTGAAGCTTTCTTT.

This clone was seen a handful of times. V and J are TRBV6-5 and TRBJ1-6; maybe TRBD1 (6 bases). The V end lost 5 bases, the J end lost 6 bases, and 8 bases lay between the germline ends. The CDR3 has 13 amino acids. Per the germline V gene, CDR1 is MNHEY and CDR2 is SVGAGI. The CDR3 nucleotides are TGTGCCAGCAGTCGGACAGTTAATTCACCCCTCCACTTT. This sequence encodes CASSRTVNSPLHF.

Written as DNA, the CDR3 is TGTGCCATCAGTGACCCAGGGAGGTTGTCGACTAGGTCAGGCTACGAGCAGTACTTC. Protein: CAISDPGRLSTRSGYEQYF. The chain carries TRBV10-3 and TRBJ2-7, with D possibly matching TRBD2 (6 bases). V lost 3 bases, J lost 3 bases, and 27 bases lay in between. CDR3 length equals 19 residues. Germline CDR1 is ENHRY and CDR2 is SYGVKD.

This clone was recorded only once. The chain is built from TRBV6-1 and TRBJ1-5; D is perhaps TRBD1 (5 bases). The CDR3 sequence is 14 residues long. Per the germline V gene, CDR1 is MNHNS and CDR2 is SASEGT. The ends were cut back, 8 bases at V and 3 bases at J, with 14 bases in the middle. CDR3 loop: CASSGRGFNQPQHF. CDR3 in DNA: TGTGCCAGCTCGGGCCGGGGGTTCAATCAGCCCCAGCATTTT.

The chain recombines TRBV29-1 with TRBJ2-1, with 7 bases lining up with TRBD1. CDR1 SQVTM and CDR2 ANQGSEA come from the germline V gene. The CDR3 length is 12 residues. J lost 7 bases, V lost 4 bases, and 4 bases had no gene match. DNA for the CDR3: TGCAGCGTTGGCTTCAGGGGGAATGAGCAGTTCTTC. It encodes CSVGFRGNEQFF.

This chain uses TRBV25-1 with TRBJ2-1, with D perhaps TRBD2 (6 bases). Germline V gene data show CDR1 as MGHDK and CDR2 as SYGVNS. The germline V and J ends were trimmed by 3 bases and 8 bases, with 14 bases remaining between them. This CDR3 region has 14 residues. As DNA, the CDR3 is TGTGCCAGCAGTGAGGGGGGTAGCTTAGATGAGCAGTTCTTC. This sequence encodes CASSEGGSLDEQFF.

This chain uses TRBV6-5 with TRBJ1-1, with a tentative D call TRBD1 (5 bases). Deletions cut 6 bases from V and 1 base from J, with 15 bases between. This CDR3 is 15 amino acids long. The V gene's germline CDR1 is MNHEY and CDR2 SVGAGI. CDR3 region: CASSYTKRGNTEAFF. The DNA of the CDR3 is TGTGCCAGCAGCTACACAAAAAGGGGGAACACTGAAGCTTTCTTT.